Reported below is one T cell receptor (beta chain). These data come from a study of blood T cell repertoires in COVID-19. Whole-study context: The cDNA or gDNA used as material had been derived from T cells, B-cell-depleted T cells, or PBMCs.

All enrollees were roughly 18 to 89 years old and from 20 to 30 US areas. Cohorts were determined from participant-reported clinical history. Germline assignment: CDR1 LGHDT and CDR2 YNNKEL (reference sequence). With 4 bases clipped from V and 7 bases from J, the junction kept 11 bases outside the gene matches. CDR3 length: 16 residues. Data came from immunoSEQ multiplex PCR; TCRdb stores just in-frame clones and leaves some out. The sample includes about 140,000 clones, roughly 83% seen only once; the top ten take around 5%. The TCR originated in a man in his 70s who had been exposed to COVID-19. Input material: PBMCs or T cells enriched from blood (not recorded which). This chain uses TRBV3-1 (or the pseudogene TRBV3-2) with TRBJ2-1, with TRBD2 matching over 9 bases. In DNA form, the CDR3 reads TGTGCCAGCAGCCCTGGGGGGCTAGCGGGAAAAAATGAGCAGTTCTTC. Its translation: CASSPGGLAGKNEQFF.